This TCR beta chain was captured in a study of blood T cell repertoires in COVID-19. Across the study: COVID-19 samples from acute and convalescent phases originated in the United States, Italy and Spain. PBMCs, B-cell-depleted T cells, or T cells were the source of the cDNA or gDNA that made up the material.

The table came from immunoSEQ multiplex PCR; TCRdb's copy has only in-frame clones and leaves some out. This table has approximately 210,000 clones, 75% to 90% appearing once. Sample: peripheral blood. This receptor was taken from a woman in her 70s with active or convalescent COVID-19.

In DNA, the CDR3 is TGTGCCAGCAGTTCCCAAAGGACAGGGGGCGCTGATGGCTACACCTTC. Its protein is CASSSQRTGGADGYTF. V usage is TRBV6-6 and J usage is TRBJ1-2; 11 positions agree with TRBD1. V dropped 4 bases and J dropped 6; count of bases not matched to a gene: 10. Germline loops: CDR1 MNHNY, CDR2 SVGAGI (reference sequence). The CDR3 covers 16 residues.